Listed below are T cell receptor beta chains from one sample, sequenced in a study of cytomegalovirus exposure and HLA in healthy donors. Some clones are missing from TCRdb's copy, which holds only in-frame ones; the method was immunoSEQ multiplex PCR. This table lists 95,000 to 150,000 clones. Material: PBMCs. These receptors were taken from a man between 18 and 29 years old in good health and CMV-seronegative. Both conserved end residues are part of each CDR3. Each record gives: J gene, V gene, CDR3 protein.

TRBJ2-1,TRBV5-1,CASSWAGEFGEQFF
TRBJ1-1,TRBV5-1,CASSYTGTGATEAFF
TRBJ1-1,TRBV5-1,CASSSDRLNTEAFF
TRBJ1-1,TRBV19,CASSPAHRNTEAFF
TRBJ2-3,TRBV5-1,CASSPISGSTDTQYF
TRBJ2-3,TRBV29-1,CSTLGGQRTQYF
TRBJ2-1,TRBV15,CATARGRAPDNEQFF
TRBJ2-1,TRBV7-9,CASIGDRGNNEQFF
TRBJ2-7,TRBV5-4,CASTPQGAYEQYF
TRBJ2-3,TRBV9,CASSVGTALTDTQYF
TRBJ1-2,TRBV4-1,CASSQGTGGNYGYTF
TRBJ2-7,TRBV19,CASSMGQGYEQYF
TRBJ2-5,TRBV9,CASSPNQETQYF
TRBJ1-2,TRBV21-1,CASSIRTANGYTF
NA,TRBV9,CASSLGTGGHEQYF
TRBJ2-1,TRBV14,CASSQKRDRGVPNEQFF
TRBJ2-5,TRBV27,CASSLGSGDQETQYF
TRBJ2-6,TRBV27,CASSFRGYGANVLTF
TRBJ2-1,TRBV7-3,CASSSGGGRNEQFF
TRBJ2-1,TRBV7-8,CASSTGTSGNNEQFF
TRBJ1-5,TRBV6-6,CASIDSSNQPQHF
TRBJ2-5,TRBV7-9,CASSRLTSGSRETQYF
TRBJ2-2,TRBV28,CASSLIAGELFF
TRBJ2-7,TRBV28,CASSSPGGPRNEQYF
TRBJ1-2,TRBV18,CASSNFGQGNYGYTF
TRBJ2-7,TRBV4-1,CASSPGQGVSYEQYF
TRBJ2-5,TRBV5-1,CASSLTTGGAETQYF
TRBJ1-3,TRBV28,CASLQGFSGNTIYF
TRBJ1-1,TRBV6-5,CATRQMMNTEAFF
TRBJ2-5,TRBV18,CASSPLGTSEIQETQYF
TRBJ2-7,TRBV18,CASSPDTPYEQYF
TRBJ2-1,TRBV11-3,CASSSGGFYNEQFF
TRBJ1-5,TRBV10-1,CASRGGTGRNQPQHF
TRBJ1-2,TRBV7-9,CASSLALEGARSYGYTF
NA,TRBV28,CASSVGQSYEQYF
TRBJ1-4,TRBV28,CASSLWGVGEKLFF
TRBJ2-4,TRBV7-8,CASSPLRLAKNIQYF
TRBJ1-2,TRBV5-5,CASSLEWGRAYGYTF
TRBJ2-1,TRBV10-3,CAISEVGKRDNEQFF
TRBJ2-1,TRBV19,CASSYRLAAPYNEQFF
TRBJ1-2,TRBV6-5,CASSYVTGNYGYTF
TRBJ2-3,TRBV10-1,CASSEKAGGTDTQYF
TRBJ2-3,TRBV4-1,CASSQRGPGSGLDTQYF
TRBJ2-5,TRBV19,CASSIVQGRGSETQYF
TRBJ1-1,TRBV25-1,CASSYEGLRTEAFF
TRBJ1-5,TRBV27,CASSQGGQRNQPQHF